The present T cell receptor beta chain was sequenced within a study of neurological immune-mediated disorders. TCRdb processed the 5' RACE reads anew with MiXCR; each CDR3 protein has one entry. The sample consists of under 70,000 distinct CDR3 sequences, 3% to 4% of them appearing once. With 8 bases clipped from V and 2 bases from J, the junction kept 5 bases outside the gene matches. Per the germline V gene, CDR1 is SNHLY and CDR2 is FYNNEI. The CDR3 runs to 13 residues. Many counts were recorded for this clonotype. This receptor was identified in a woman between 55 and 75 years old with multiple sclerosis. Sequencing input: PBMCs. The chain carries TRBV2 and TRBJ2-7; 8 bases fit TRBD1. Here the CDR3 reads CASARTGTYEQYF. The DNA of the CDR3 is TGTGCCAGCGCCCGGACAGGGACCTACGAGCAGTACTTC.